The 13 T cell receptor beta chains in this list originate from one sample, sequenced in a study of molecular identifiers for immune sequencing clone quantification. TCRdb re-analysed the PCR reads in MiXCR, keeping a single row per CDR3 protein. The data hold around 82,000 distinct CDR3 sequences, with around 20% observed a single time. Material: naive CD8+ T cells from blood, with Jurkat cell RNA spiked in. Regarding subset: FACS-sorted CD8+CD4-CCR7+CD45RA+ naive T cells. Source of these receptors: a human donor in good health. Some libraries in this study had Jurkat cell RNA spiked in.

The chain has TRBV10-3 and TRBJ1-1; 9 bases line up with TRBD1. CDR1 is ENHRY and CDR2 is SYGVKD in the germline V gene. The CDR3 runs to 15 residues. V was pared by 2 bases and J by 4 bases, with 5 bases of the junction left unmatched. CDR3 sequence (DNA): TGTGCCATCAGTGAGGGGACAGGGAGGGGCACTGAAGCTTTCTTT. It codes for CAISEGTGRGTEAFF.

This clonotype was counted only a few times. This chain joins TRBV13 and TRBJ2-3; no clear D gene. The CDR3 totals 13 residues. The V end lost 6 bases, the J end lost 2 bases, and 9 bases lay between the germline ends. Per the germline V gene, CDR1 is PRHDT and CDR2 is FYEKMQ (reference sequence). DNA of the CDR3: TGTGCCAGCAGATCCGAAAACACAGATACGCAGTATTTT. As protein: CASRSENTDTQYF.

This clonotype was counted ten times or more. This chain joins TRBV4-3 and TRBJ2-7, with 11 bases identical to TRBD2. V gave up 0 bases and J gave up 2 bases; unmatched junction bases: 12. The germline V gene encodes CDR1 LGHNA and CDR2 YSLEER. This CDR3 contains 19 residues. CDR3 residues: CASSQDLFRDSGRAYEQYF. CDR3 in DNA: TGCGCCAGCAGCCAAGATCTGTTTCGGGATAGCGGGAGGGCCTACGAGCAGTACTTC.

The rearrangement uses TRBV2 and TRBJ2-7; 9 positions match TRBD1. Germline V gene data show CDR1 as SNHLY and CDR2 as FYNNEI. The CDR3 is made up of 19 amino acids. The J segment lost 4 bases and the V segment lost 0 bases, leaving 16 bases of the junction unmatched. CDR3 coding DNA: TGTGCCAGCAGTGAAGCGGGGACAGGGACGAATGTACTGGATTACGAGCAGTACTTC. It yields the protein CASSEAGTGTNVLDYEQYF.

This clonotype was recorded many times. The genes are TRBV4-3 and TRBJ2-1; TRBD2 matches at 11 bases. V gave up 0 bases and J gave up 2 bases; unmatched junction bases: 6. Germline lookup yields CDR1 LGHNA and CDR2 YSLEER. This CDR3 comprises 18 residues. The DNA of the CDR3 is TGCGCCAGCAGCCAAGAGGTTAGCGGGAGGGCCGCCTACAATGAGCAGTTCTTC. It encodes CASSQEVSGRAAYNEQFF.

This chain connects TRBV2 to TRBJ2-7, with 8 bases aligning to TRBD1. This CDR3 region has 14 residues. V trimming: 7 bases; J trimming: 3 bases; junction bases outside the gene matches: 8. Per germline, CDR1 SNHLY and CDR2 FYNNEI. CDR3 protein: CASKPGQGLYEQYF. The CDR3 DNA sequence: TGTGCCAGCAAACCTGGACAGGGACTCTACGAGCAGTACTTC.

This clonotype was seen only once. V is TRBV7-9 and J is TRBJ1-1; D unclear. Germline lookup yields CDR1 SEHNR and CDR2 FQNEAQ (reference sequence). V lost 1 base to trimming and J lost 6 bases, with 12 bases between them. The CDR3 is made up of 14 amino acids. CDR3 sequence reads: CASSLDIGIPEAFF. CDR3 in DNA: TGTGCCAGCAGCTTAGACATTGGGATCCCTGAAGCTTTCTTT.

This clonotype was detected ten times or more. This chain links TRBV29-1 with TRBJ2-7, with D perhaps TRBD2 (5 bases). This CDR3 region has 11 residues. The V end was cut by 6 bases, the J end by 4 bases, with 10 bases between. Germline V lookup: CDR1 SQVTM, CDR2 ANQGSEA. The CDR3 DNA reads TGCAGCGTGGAACTAGGATACGAGCAGTACTTC. Its protein is CSVELGYEQYF.

This clonotype appeared many times. The chain carries TRBV6-2 or TRBV6-3 and TRBJ1-1; D may be TRBD1 (5 bases). The CDR3 extends over 14 amino acids. The germline V and J ends were trimmed by 4 bases and 5 bases, with 14 bases remaining between them. The germline CDR1 and CDR2 sequences are MNHEY and SVGEGT. CDR3 DNA: TGTGCCAGCAGTTTATCCACAGGAGGAACTGAAGCTTTCTTT. Translated: CASSLSTGGTEAFF.

Ten or more counts support this clonotype. The CDR3 reads CASSPTVNSYNEQFF. Here the CDR3 DNA reads TGTGCCAGCAGCCCGACAGTAAATTCCTACAATGAGCAGTTCTTC. The genes are TRBV4-2 and TRBJ2-1, with D possibly matching TRBD1 (5 bases). V lost 4 bases and J 1 base, leaving 11 bases between the germline ends. Germline values: CDR1 LGHNA, CDR2 YNFKEQ. This CDR3 is 15 amino acids long.

Turning to this clonotype: Possible read error: a much larger clone is one base away. This chain links TRBV4-3 with TRBJ2-7; possible D gene TRBD2, 5 bases. Germline loops: CDR1 LGHNA, CDR2 YSLEER. The CDR3 runs to 15 residues. This CDR3 reads CASSQGADGYYEQHF. CDR3 nucleotides: TGCGCCAGCAGCCAGGGAGCGGATGGATACTACGAGCAGCACTTC.

This clonotype showed up many times. The V gene is TRBV20-1, the J gene TRBJ1-1; 8 nucleotides agree with TRBD1. The CDR3 loop spans 12 amino acids. After removal of 5 bases from V and 5 bases from J, the junction contained 4 bases not matched to a gene. Germline lookup yields CDR1 DFQATT and CDR2 SNEGSKA (reference sequence). CDR3 nucleotides: TGCAGTGCTGGACAGGGACGGACTGAAGCTTTCTTT. Residues: CSAGQGRTEAFF.

There are many counts of this clonotype. V gene TRBV6-5 combines with J gene TRBJ2-7; TRBD2 matches 12 bases. CDR1 is MNHEY and CDR2 is SVGAGI in the germline V gene. CDR3 length: 19 amino acids. The junction had 19 bases not matched to a gene; V was cut back by 6 bases and J by 4 bases. CDR3 protein: CASRRRQGLRLAGVYEQYF. CDR3 DNA sequence: TGTGCCAGCAGACGACGACAGGGGTTACGACTAGCGGGAGTATACGAGCAGTACTTC.